These T cell receptor beta chains were read from a single sample in a study of shared clonotypes between healthy human individuals. Repertoires were generated with immunoSEQ multiplex PCR, while TCRdb's copy carries only in-frame clones and drops some. The sample consists of millions of clones, around 94% of them appearing once. The sequenced material came from naive CD4+ T cells sorted from blood. These receptors were obtained from a man aged 18 to 29 in good health. Each CDR3 is given with its conserved first and last residue. A D gene is named only where the DNA matches it firmly. Clone size is not always given. Where it is, it says once, few, many or a class for expanded clones.

CDR3nt: TGTGCCAGCAGTTACTCAGGGACCAACTATGGCTACACCTTC
CDR3aa: CASSYSGTNYGYTF
d_gene: -
j_gene: TRBJ1-2
abundance: few
v_gene: TRBV6-5

CDR3nt: TGCGCCAGCAGCTCGGGCCCTGGCGGAGATACGCAGTATTTT
CDR3aa: CASSSGPGGDTQYF
d_gene: -
j_gene: TRBJ2-3
abundance: -
v_gene: TRBV5-1

CDR3nt: TGTGCCAGCAGCCCGGGACGGCTAGCCAAAAACATTCAGTACTTC
CDR3aa: CASSPGRLAKNIQYF
d_gene: -
j_gene: TRBJ2-4
abundance: -
v_gene: TRBV5-8

CDR3nt: TGCGCCAGCAGCTTGGTCGGGATAGGAGAAAAACTGTTTTTT
CDR3aa: CASSLVGIGEKLFF
d_gene: -
j_gene: TRBJ1-4
abundance: -
v_gene: TRBV5-1

CDR3nt: TGTGCCAGCAGCTTGTTTGGGGTCTATGGCTACACCTTC
CDR3aa: CASSLFGVYGYTF
d_gene: -
j_gene: TRBJ1-2
abundance: -
v_gene: TRBV5-6

CDR3nt: TGTGCCATCAGTGAGGGGGGCGTTTCGAACACCTTC
CDR3aa: CAISEGGVSNTF
d_gene: -
j_gene: TRBJ1-2
abundance: -
v_gene: TRBV10-3

CDR3nt: TGTGCCAGCAGTGGGCGGGAAGAAGCCTACGAGCAGTACTTC
CDR3aa: CASSGREEAYEQYF
d_gene: -
j_gene: TRBJ2-7
abundance: -
v_gene: TRBV6-1

CDR3nt: TGTGCCAGCAGCCCCCTTAACCCAGCTAACTATGGCTACACCTTC
CDR3aa: CASSPLNPANYGYTF
d_gene: -
j_gene: TRBJ1-2
abundance: -
v_gene: TRBV6-5

CDR3nt: TGTGCCTGGAACCGGGGGGCCTTAGATACGCAGTATTTT
CDR3aa: CAWNRGALDTQYF
d_gene: -
j_gene: TRBJ2-3
abundance: -
v_gene: TRBV30

CDR3nt: TGTGCCAGCAGCCACGGGACAGGGGGAAACACTGAAGCTTTCTTT
CDR3aa: CASSHGTGGNTEAFF
d_gene: TRBD1
j_gene: TRBJ1-1
abundance: -
v_gene: TRBV6-5

CDR3nt: TGTGCCAGGGTTAACTATGGCTACACCTTC
CDR3aa: CARVNYGYTF
d_gene: -
j_gene: TRBJ1-2
abundance: -
v_gene: TRBV9

CDR3nt: TGTGCCAGCAGTGGACACTGGGGACAGAGCACTGAAGCTTTCTTT
CDR3aa: CASSGHWGQSTEAFF
d_gene: TRBD1
j_gene: TRBJ1-1
abundance: -
v_gene: TRBV2

CDR3nt: TGTGCCAGCAGCCCCTACAAGAACACTGAAGCTTTCTTT
CDR3aa: CASSPYKNTEAFF
d_gene: -
j_gene: TRBJ1-1
abundance: -
v_gene: TRBV7-2

CDR3nt: TGTGCCAGCAGCCTCGAACAGGGTAGGACATTAGCTCGTGGCTACACCTTC
CDR3aa: CASSLEQGRTLARGYTF
d_gene: -
j_gene: TRBJ1-2
abundance: -
v_gene: TRBV7-9

CDR3nt: TGCGCCAGCAGCCACCTAGGGGGAGAATCCTACGAGCAGTACTTC
CDR3aa: CASSHLGGESYEQYF
d_gene: -
j_gene: TRBJ2-7
abundance: -
v_gene: TRBV4-1

CDR3nt: TGTGCCAGCAGCTTGGGGGGTTCTAACGCAGATACGCAGTATTTT
CDR3aa: CASSLGGSNADTQYF
d_gene: -
j_gene: TRBJ2-3
abundance: once
v_gene: TRBV5-6

CDR3nt: TGTGCCAGCAGCGTTGACAGTAGCACAGATACGCAGTATTTT
CDR3aa: CASSVDSSTDTQYF
d_gene: -
j_gene: TRBJ2-3
abundance: -
v_gene: TRBV9

CDR3nt: TGTGCCAGCAGCTCTATCGAGAAGGGAAATGAGCAGTTCTTC
CDR3aa: CASSSIEKGNEQFF
d_gene: -
j_gene: TRBJ2-1
abundance: -
v_gene: TRBV7-3

CDR3nt: TGTGCCAGCAGTGAAACAGGGGGTTACGATGAGCAGTTCTTC
CDR3aa: CASSETGGYDEQFF
d_gene: TRBD1
j_gene: TRBJ2-1
abundance: -
v_gene: TRBV2

CDR3nt: TGTGCCAGCAGCTTAGTACAGGAAACCTACGAGCAGTACTTC
CDR3aa: CASSLVQETYEQYF
d_gene: -
j_gene: TRBJ2-7
abundance: once
v_gene: TRBV7-2

CDR3nt: TGTGCCAGCTCACCGAGAGGGGGGGACTATGGCTACACCTTC
CDR3aa: CASSPRGGDYGYTF
d_gene: -
j_gene: TRBJ1-2
abundance: few
v_gene: TRBV18

CDR3nt: TGTGCCAGCAGTGAGTCCAGCGGGGGGGCCATTGAGCAGTTCTTC
CDR3aa: CASSESSGGAIEQFF
d_gene: TRBD2
j_gene: TRBJ2-1
abundance: -
v_gene: TRBV2

CDR3nt: TGTGCCAGCAGCTTAGAAGGGTTATATGGCTACACCTTC
CDR3aa: CASSLEGLYGYTF
d_gene: -
j_gene: TRBJ1-2
abundance: -
v_gene: TRBV11-1

CDR3nt: TGTGCCAGCAGTTACGGCCCGGCCTCTGGAAACACCATATATTTT
CDR3aa: CASSYGPASGNTIYF
d_gene: -
j_gene: TRBJ1-3
abundance: -
v_gene: TRBV6-5

CDR3nt: TGTGCCAGCAGTGACTCGACAGGCGGGGACGAGCAGTACTTC
CDR3aa: CASSDSTGGDEQYF
d_gene: -
j_gene: TRBJ2-7
abundance: -
v_gene: TRBV6-4

CDR3nt: TGTGCCAGTACGACAGGTGTTTATGGCTACACCTTC
CDR3aa: CASTTGVYGYTF
d_gene: -
j_gene: TRBJ1-2
abundance: few
v_gene: TRBV19

CDR3nt: TGTGCCAGCAGCTTCGCGGACAGGGTCTTGGGCACTGAAGCTTTCTTT
CDR3aa: CASSFADRVLGTEAFF
d_gene: TRBD1
j_gene: TRBJ1-1
abundance: -
v_gene: TRBV5-4

CDR3nt: TGTGCCAGCAGTTTTGTACGTTTGGACGAGCAGTACTTC
CDR3aa: CASSFVRLDEQYF
d_gene: -
j_gene: TRBJ2-7
abundance: -
v_gene: TRBV6-5

CDR3nt: TGTGCCAGCAGTCCACTCGTGGCACACACAGATACGCAGTATTTT
CDR3aa: CASSPLVAHTDTQYF
d_gene: -
j_gene: TRBJ2-3
abundance: -
v_gene: TRBV6-5

CDR3nt: TGTGCCAGCGGGGCGGGGGGGCCCTGGGATACGCAGTATTTT
CDR3aa: CASGAGGPWDTQYF
d_gene: TRBD2
j_gene: TRBJ2-3
abundance: -
v_gene: TRBV25-1

CDR3nt: TGTGCCAGCAGCTCGAGCCCGTACGAGCAGTACTTC
CDR3aa: CASSSSPYEQYF
d_gene: -
j_gene: TRBJ2-7
abundance: -
v_gene: TRBV6-6

CDR3nt: TGTGCCAGCAGTTCCCCTAGGCTGAATCTCTCGGCTTTCTTT
CDR3aa: CASSSPRLNLSAFF
d_gene: -
j_gene: TRBJ1-1
abundance: -
v_gene: TRBV28

CDR3nt: TGTGCCAGCAGTTTCTCAGGATTACTAGCCAAAAACATTCAGTACTTC
CDR3aa: CASSFSGLLAKNIQYF
d_gene: -
j_gene: TRBJ2-4
abundance: -
v_gene: TRBV28

CDR3nt: TGTGCCACCACCGTTGGGCCGGGAGGTCTCCATGGCTACACCTTC
CDR3aa: CATTVGPGGLHGYTF
d_gene: -
j_gene: TRBJ1-2
abundance: -
v_gene: TRBV28

CDR3nt: TGTGCCAGTAGTACCCCGGGACTAGCCCGATACAATGAGCAGTTCTTC
CDR3aa: CASSTPGLARYNEQFF
d_gene: TRBD2
j_gene: TRBJ2-1
abundance: -
v_gene: TRBV19

CDR3nt: TGTGCCAGCAGTGGAGACAGAGGCTACGAGCAGTACTTC
CDR3aa: CASSGDRGYEQYF
d_gene: -
j_gene: TRBJ2-7
abundance: -
v_gene: TRBV2

CDR3nt: TGTGCCAGCAGTTCTATCAGGGACACGGCCCAGGGCTACACCTTC
CDR3aa: CASSSIRDTAQGYTF
d_gene: -
j_gene: TRBJ1-2
abundance: -
v_gene: TRBV28

CDR3nt: TGTGCCAGCAGAAGATCCGGGGGCAATGAGCAGTTCTTC
CDR3aa: CASRRSGGNEQFF
d_gene: -
j_gene: TRBJ2-1
abundance: -
v_gene: TRBV6-5

CDR3nt: TGTGCCAGCTCACCAGGAGGATTTTACAATGAGCAGTTCTTC
CDR3aa: CASSPGGFYNEQFF
d_gene: -
j_gene: TRBJ2-1
abundance: once
v_gene: TRBV18

CDR3nt: TGCGCCAGCAGCCCAGCCCGCGGCGTGCAGCAGTACTTC
CDR3aa: CASSPARGVQQYF
d_gene: -
j_gene: TRBJ2-7
abundance: -
v_gene: TRBV10-2

CDR3nt: TGTGCCATCAGTGAGGGCAGCTTTACCTATGGCTACACCTTC
CDR3aa: CAISEGSFTYGYTF
d_gene: -
j_gene: TRBJ1-2
abundance: -
v_gene: TRBV10-3

CDR3nt: TGCGCCAGCAGCCTACAGACAGGACCCACTGAAGCTTTCTTT
CDR3aa: CASSLQTGPTEAFF
d_gene: -
j_gene: TRBJ1-1
abundance: -
v_gene: TRBV4-1

CDR3nt: TGTGCCAGCAGTGAAGCGCCCCCGGTTGGACAGGGGGCGAATGAAAAACTGTTTTTT
CDR3aa: CASSEAPPVGQGANEKLFF
d_gene: TRBD1
j_gene: TRBJ1-4
abundance: -
v_gene: TRBV2

CDR3nt: TGTGCCAGCAGCTTCACGATGAACACTGAAGCTTTCTTT
CDR3aa: CASSFTMNTEAFF
d_gene: -
j_gene: TRBJ1-1
abundance: -
v_gene: TRBV7-3

CDR3nt: TGCGCCAGCAGCTTCTCGGAGACCCAGTACTTC
CDR3aa: CASSFSETQYF
d_gene: -
j_gene: TRBJ2-5
abundance: -
v_gene: TRBV5-1

CDR3nt: TGCAGTGCTAGAGAGGACAGCAGTCAGTACTTC
CDR3aa: CSAREDSSQYF
d_gene: -
j_gene: TRBJ2-7
abundance: -
v_gene: TRBV20-1

CDR3nt: TGTGCCAGCAGCTTGGAGCTTTTGACTAGGGGACGAGAGCAGTTCTTC
CDR3aa: CASSLELLTRGREQFF
d_gene: -
j_gene: TRBJ2-1
abundance: once
v_gene: TRBV7-9

CDR3nt: TGTGCCAGCAGCCCCCAGGGGGTTGGGGTAGAGACCCAGTACTTC
CDR3aa: CASSPQGVGVETQYF
d_gene: TRBD1
j_gene: TRBJ2-5
abundance: -
v_gene: TRBV5-4

CDR3nt: TGTGCCAGCAGTCGAGAACGCGGCACGGATACGCAGTATTTT
CDR3aa: CASSRERGTDTQYF
d_gene: -
j_gene: TRBJ2-3
abundance: -
v_gene: TRBV27

CDR3nt: TGCGCCAGCTCACCTCCCGGGACAGCGGGTGACTACACCTTC
CDR3aa: CASSPPGTAGDYTF
d_gene: TRBD1
j_gene: TRBJ1-2
abundance: -
v_gene: TRBV5-1

CDR3nt: TGTGCCAGCAGCGTAGATGCAGCGATAGGTACAGATACGCAGTATTTT
CDR3aa: CASSVDAAIGTDTQYF
d_gene: -
j_gene: TRBJ2-3
abundance: -
v_gene: TRBV9

CDR3nt: TGTGCCAGCGTCCGACGGGGGACCACCGGGGAGCTGTTTTTT
CDR3aa: CASVRRGTTGELFF
d_gene: -
j_gene: TRBJ2-2
abundance: -
v_gene: TRBV6-1

CDR3nt: TGTGCCAGCATGTTGCCAGCGGGGGCCTACGAGCAGTACTTC
CDR3aa: CASMLPAGAYEQYF
d_gene: TRBD2
j_gene: TRBJ2-7
abundance: -
v_gene: TRBV2

CDR3nt: TGTGCCAGCTCACCCGTCCCCCTCGGAAACACTGAAGCTTTCTTT
CDR3aa: CASSPVPLGNTEAFF
d_gene: -
j_gene: TRBJ1-1
abundance: -
v_gene: TRBV18

CDR3nt: TGTGCCAGCAGCCGGACGGAAAACATTCAGTACTTC
CDR3aa: CASSRTENIQYF
d_gene: -
j_gene: TRBJ2-4
abundance: once
v_gene: TRBV28

CDR3nt: TGTGCCAGCAGCTTGTGGGGGCGGCCGGTCACTGAAGCTTTCTTT
CDR3aa: CASSLWGRPVTEAFF
d_gene: -
j_gene: TRBJ1-1
abundance: -
v_gene: TRBV5-6

CDR3nt: TGTGCCAGCCCTTCCGGCGAAAAACTGTTTTTT
CDR3aa: CASPSGEKLFF
d_gene: -
j_gene: TRBJ1-4
abundance: -
v_gene: TRBV6-5

CDR3nt: TGCGCCAGCAGCTTGGGGGACCACCTGGTCACAGATACGCAGTATTTT
CDR3aa: CASSLGDHLVTDTQYF
d_gene: -
j_gene: TRBJ2-3
abundance: -
v_gene: TRBV5-1

CDR3nt: TGTGCCAGTAGTACCCCGCCGGGACACCTTAATTCACCCCTCCACTTT
CDR3aa: CASSTPPGHLNSPLHF
d_gene: -
j_gene: TRBJ1-6
abundance: -
v_gene: TRBV19

CDR3nt: TGTGCCAGCAGCTTAGCCCCAGGGTTAGAGACCCAGTACTTC
CDR3aa: CASSLAPGLETQYF
d_gene: -
j_gene: TRBJ2-5
abundance: -
v_gene: TRBV7-6